This T cell receptor beta chain was identified during a study of cytomegalovirus exposure and HLA in healthy donors. Use of 60 Vbeta and 13 Jbeta primers characterized the PCR. Only in-frame clones appear in the TCRdb table, and some are missing; sequencing was by immunoSEQ multiplex PCR. In all, the sample yields around 74,000 clones. V lost 0 bases and J 2 bases, leaving 7 bases between the germline ends. This CDR3 contains 14 residues. The germline gives CDR1 SGDLS, CDR2 YYNGEE. This receptor was identified in a man in his thirties or forties in good health and CMV-seronegative. Sequencing input: PBMCs. This chain uses TRBV9 with TRBJ2-3; D is uncertain. In nucleotides, the CDR3 is TGTGCCAGCAGCGTAGGGCTTTCCACAGATACGCAGTATTTT. The encoded protein is CASSVGLSTDTQYF.